A selection of T cell receptor beta chains follows, all from one sample in a study of T cell responses to AZD1222 COVID-19 vaccine. Measured with immunoSEQ multiplex PCR; TCRdb has only the in-frame clones, and not every one. The data hold about 120,000 clones, with 80% to 95% observed a single time. The sample was peripheral blood, taken 28 days after the second AZD1222 dose. The receptors were gathered from an adult who received the AZD1222 COVID-19 vaccine. CDR3s include the opening cysteine and the closing phenylalanine or tryptophan. Fields, in order: CDR3 DNA, CDR3 protein, V gene, J gene, D gene. The D gene is left open where the match is weak.

TGTGCCAGCAGCCGACAGGGGGGGAACAATGAGCAGTTCTTC	CASSRQGGNNEQFF	TRBV27	TRBJ2-1	TRBD1
TGTGCCAGTAGTCTCCACAAGGGCGGCAGCTCCTATAATTCACCCCTCCACTTT	CASSLHKGGSSYNSPLHF	TRBV19	TRBJ1-6	.
TGTGCCAGCAGCGGCAGGGACCGCTATGGCTACACCTTC	CASSGRDRYGYTF	TRBV27	TRBJ1-2	.
TGTGCCAGCTCACCACCGGGGATCTACGAGCAGTACTTC	CASSPPGIYEQYF	TRBV18	TRBJ2-7	.
TGTGCCAGCAGTTACGGGACTAGCGGGAGCTACGAGCAGTACTTC	CASSYGTSGSYEQYF	TRBV6-5	TRBJ2-7	TRBD2
TGTGCCACCTCAGGACAGACCCTTCAAGAGACCCAGTACTTC	CATSGQTLQETQYF	TRBV19	TRBJ2-5	.
TGTGCCACCAGTGATACGAAAAGATATGGAAACACCATATATTTT	CATSDTKRYGNTIYF	TRBV24-1	TRBJ1-3	.
TGTGCCAGCGCAAGCTCCTATAATTCACCCCTCCACTTT	CASASSYNSPLHF	TRBV6-5	TRBJ1-6	.
TGTGCCAGCAGCTATGGGACTAGCGGGAACAATGAGCAGTTCTTC	CASSYGTSGNNEQFF	TRBV7-2	TRBJ2-1	TRBD2
TGTGCCAGCAGCTTCTATACTAGCGGGAGCTTTGAGCAGTTCTTC	CASSFYTSGSFEQFF	TRBV5-4	TRBJ2-1	TRBD2
TGTGCCAGCAGCGTCACAGATACGCAGTATTTT	CASSVTDTQYF	TRBV2	TRBJ2-3	.